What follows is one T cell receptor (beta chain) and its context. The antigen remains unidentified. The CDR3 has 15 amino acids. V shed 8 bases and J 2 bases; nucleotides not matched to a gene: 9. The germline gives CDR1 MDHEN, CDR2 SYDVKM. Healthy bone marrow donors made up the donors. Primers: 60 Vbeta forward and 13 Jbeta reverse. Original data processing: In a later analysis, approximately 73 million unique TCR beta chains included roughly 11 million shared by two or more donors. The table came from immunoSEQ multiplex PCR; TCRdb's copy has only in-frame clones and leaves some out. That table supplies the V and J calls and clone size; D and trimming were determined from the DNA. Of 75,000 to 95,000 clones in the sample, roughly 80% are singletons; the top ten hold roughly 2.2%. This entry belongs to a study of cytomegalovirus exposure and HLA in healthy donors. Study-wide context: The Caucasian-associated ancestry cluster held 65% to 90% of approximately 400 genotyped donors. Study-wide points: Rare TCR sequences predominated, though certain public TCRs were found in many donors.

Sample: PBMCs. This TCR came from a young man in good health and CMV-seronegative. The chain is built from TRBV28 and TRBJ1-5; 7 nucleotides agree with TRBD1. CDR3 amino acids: CASRSGTAGNQPQHF. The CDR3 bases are TGTGCCAGCCGTAGTGGGACAGCGGGCAATCAGCCCCAGCATTTT.